The 25 T cell receptor beta chains in this list originate from one sample, sequenced in a study of T cell responses to AZD1222 COVID-19 vaccine. The method was immunoSEQ multiplex PCR; TCRdb's version includes in-frame clones alone and lacks a portion of them. The data contain about 92,000 clones, roughly 90% of them singletons. Sequencing used peripheral blood, obtained on day 0 of AZD1222 vaccination. These receptors came from an adult in good health.

The chain recombines TRBV2 with TRBJ1-1; D gene unclear. Trimming cost V 1 base and J 8 bases, with 11 bases left between them. This CDR3 has 13 amino acids. CDR1 SNHLY and CDR2 FYNNEI come from the germline V gene. CDR3 amino acids: CASSEDDLREAFF. CDR3 bases: TGTGCCAGCAGTGAAGACGACCTCCGGGAAGCTTTCTTT.

The chain uses TRBV11-1 and TRBJ2-7; 10 nucleotides align to TRBD2. This CDR3 contains 15 residues. V dropped 5 bases and J dropped 0; count of bases not matched to a gene: 4. The germline V gene has CDR1 SGHAT and CDR2 FQDESV (reference sequence). CDR3 loop: CASSRTSGNSYEQYF. The CDR3 DNA reads TGTGCCAGCAGCCGGACTAGCGGTAACTCCTACGAGCAGTACTTC. The full variable domain, completed using reference TRBV11-1 and TRBJ2-7, is EAEVAQSPRYKITEKSQAVAFWCDPISGHATLYWYRQILGQGPELLVQFQDESVVDDSQLPKDRFSAERLKGVDSTLKIQPAELGDSAMYLCASSRTSGNSYEQYFGPGTRLTVT.

The V and J genes are TRBV6-5 and TRBJ1-1; a weak D match, TRBD1 (6 bases). V gave up 6 bases and J gave up 3 bases, with 8 bases separating them. From germline, CDR1 is MNHEY and CDR2 SVGAGI. The CDR3 is 12 residues long. CDR3 sequence reads: CASRDSDTEAFF. The CDR3 DNA reads TGTGCCAGCAGGGACAGCGACACTGAAGCTTTCTTT.

This chain links TRBV5-1 with TRBJ2-1; 13 positions match TRBD2. The J segment lost 7 bases and the V segment lost 2 bases, leaving 9 bases of the junction unmatched. The germline V gene encodes CDR1 SGHRS and CDR2 YFSETQ. This CDR3 region has 17 residues. This chain's CDR3 is CASSLKSGTSGNNEQFF. CDR3 bases: TGCGCCAGCAGCTTAAAATCCGGGACTAGCGGGAATAATGAGCAGTTCTTC.

The CDR3 DNA sequence: TGTGCCAGCAGCCAACCCCTAGGCTACCAAGAGACCCAGTACTTC. Amino acids: CASSQPLGYQETQYF. The rearrangement uses TRBV3-1 (or the pseudogene TRBV3-2) and TRBJ2-5; no reliable D call. From germline, CDR1 is LGHDT and CDR2 YNNKEL (reference sequence). This CDR3 comprises 15 residues. Trimming left V 2 bases short and J 0 bases short, with 10 bases between.

The chain uses TRBV6-1 and TRBJ2-2; possibly TRBD1 or TRBD2 for D (5 bases each). The V end was cut by 2 bases, the J end by 7 bases, with 14 bases between. This CDR3 is 15 amino acids long. Germline lookup yields CDR1 MNHNS and CDR2 SASEGT. CDR3 loop: CASSESQGAIGELFF. CDR3 in DNA: TGTGCCAGCAGTGAATCTCAGGGAGCGATCGGGGAGCTGTTTTTT.

The J gene is TRBJ2-3, the V gene TRBV2; D perhaps matches TRBD2 (6 bases). The CDR3 is 13 amino acids. V dropped 8 bases and J dropped 1 base, with 10 bases sitting between them. The germline CDR1 and CDR2 sequences are SNHLY and FYNNEI. CDR3 residues: CASVADRTDTQYF. In DNA, the CDR3 is TGTGCCAGCGTAGCGGACCGCACAGATACGCAGTATTTT.

The rearrangement joins TRBV4-2 to TRBJ1-4; 8 bases match TRBD1. The CDR3 is made up of 16 amino acids. Losses at the gene ends were 0 bases for V and 3 bases for J; bases not matched to a gene: 3. Germline V lookup: CDR1 LGHNA, CDR2 YNFKEQ. The CDR3 reads CASSQDRGQANEKLFF. The DNA of the CDR3 is TGTGCCAGCAGCCAAGACAGGGGGCAGGCTAATGAAAAACTGTTTTTT.

This chain joins TRBV27 and TRBJ2-5; D may correspond to TRBD1 or TRBD2 (5 bases each). Per the germline V gene, CDR1 is MNHEY and CDR2 is SMNVEV (reference sequence). There are 13 residues in the CDR3. The V gene lost 8 bases and the J gene lost 2 bases, with 12 bases spanning the gap. The CDR3 loop is CASGIWGQETQYF. The CDR3 bases are TGTGCCAGCGGTATTTGGGGGCAAGAGACCCAGTACTTC.

The table lists this clone with a count of one. The chain is built from TRBV6-1 and TRBJ1-1; D call uncertain. This CDR3 spans 12 amino acids. The ends were cut back, 10 bases at V and 5 bases at J, with 14 bases in the middle. In germline, CDR1 is MNHNS, CDR2 SASEGT. CDR3 region: CATRREGTEAFF. The CDR3 region has the DNA TGTGCCACCCGCCGGGAAGGGACTGAAGCTTTCTTT.

The chain carries TRBV28 and TRBJ1-4, with D unresolved. The CDR3 contains 13 residues. Germline V gene data show CDR1 as MDHEN and CDR2 as SYDVKM. Trimming stripped 2 bases from V and 5 bases from J, with 6 bases between. The CDR3 loop reads CASSLRANEKLFF. CDR3 sequence (DNA): TGTGCCAGCAGTTTACGGGCAAATGAAAAACTGTTTTTT.

This clone occurred a few times. The rearrangement links TRBV28 to TRBJ1-5, with D uncertain. Germline V gene data show CDR1 as MDHEN and CDR2 as SYDVKM. Trimming took off 5 bases at V and 6 bases at J, with 17 bases between the two ends. The CDR3 loop spans 15 amino acids. The CDR3: CASSTRRERGQPQHF. The CDR3 DNA sequence: TGTGCCAGCAGTACGCGACGGGAGAGAGGTCAGCCCCAGCATTTT.

The rearrangement joins TRBV6-1 to TRBJ1-2; the D is unclear. CDR1 MNHNS and CDR2 SASEGT come from the germline V gene. This CDR3 comprises 14 residues. Trimming stripped 2 bases from V and 2 bases from J, with 9 bases between. The CDR3 nucleotides are TGTGCCAGCAGTGAAATTAGGGAAAACTATGGCTACACCTTC. It codes for CASSEIRENYGYTF.

The chain couples TRBV2 to TRBJ2-7, with unresolved D. CDR1 SNHLY and CDR2 FYNNEI come from the germline V gene. This CDR3 comprises 14 residues. V lost 7 bases to trimming and J lost 1 base, with 14 bases between them. The CDR3 DNA follows: TGTGCCAGCAAGAACTCGCCAGAGTCCTACGAGCAGTACTTC. Protein product: CASKNSPESYEQYF.

V usage is TRBV3-1 (or the pseudogene TRBV3-2) and J usage is TRBJ2-1; possible D gene TRBD2, 5 bases. Per the germline V gene, CDR1 is LGHDT and CDR2 is YNNKEL (reference sequence). CDR3 length: 15 residues. V dropped 4 bases and J dropped 2 bases, with 12 bases sitting between them. The CDR3 protein is CASSRADGTYNEQFF. The CDR3 region has the DNA TGTGCCAGCAGCCGCGCGGACGGGACCTACAATGAGCAGTTCTTC.

In its sample, this clone was seen a few times. The rearrangement links TRBV5-4 to TRBJ1-3; D gene uncertain. From germline, CDR1 is SGHNT and CDR2 YYREEE (reference sequence). V was cut by 2 bases and J by 0 bases, with 6 bases left in between. The CDR3 is 14 amino acids. The CDR3 nucleotides read TGTGCCAGCAGCTTAGCGAACTCTGGAAACACCATATATTTT. As protein: CASSLANSGNTIYF.

This clone has just one count. The rearrangement links TRBV28 to TRBJ1-3, with D tentatively TRBD1 (5 bases). The CDR3 is made up of 15 amino acids. Germline CDR1 MDHEN, CDR2 SYDVKM. Trimming stripped 1 base from V and 4 bases from J, with 11 bases between. CDR3 DNA: TGTGCCAGCAGTTTATTAAGGGGTTCGGGAAACACCATATATTTT. This translates into CASSLLRGSGNTIYF.

This chain connects TRBV4-2 to TRBJ2-3; 10 nucleotides align to TRBD2. Germline lookup yields CDR1 LGHNA and CDR2 YNFKEQ. The CDR3 length is 17 residues. The junction had 7 bases not matched to a gene; V was cut back by 0 bases and J by 4 bases. Here the CDR3 DNA reads TGTGCCAGCAGCCAAGAAATCCTAGCGGGAGTTCCAGATACGCAGTATTTT. Amino acids: CASSQEILAGVPDTQYF.

The chain has TRBV7-2 and TRBJ1-6; D remains ambiguous. Germline lookup yields CDR1 SGHTA and CDR2 FQGNSA. Trimming left V 1 base short and J 7 bases short, with 11 bases between. The CDR3 is made up of 15 amino acids. CDR3 nucleotides: TGTGCCAGCAGCTTAGAGGGCAGGTCGAATTCACCCCTCCACTTT. Translation gives CASSLEGRSNSPLHF.

This sequence joins TRBV4-3 and TRBJ1-2, with D uncertain. The CDR3 contains 13 residues. In germline, CDR1 is LGHNA, CDR2 YSLEER. V lost 0 bases, J lost 5 bases, and 7 bases lay in between. CDR3 residues: CASSQDSRYGYTF. CDR3 DNA: TGCGCCAGCAGCCAAGATAGCAGATATGGCTACACCTTC.

This chain joins TRBV6-5 and TRBJ1-2; TRBD1 might be the D (6 bases). This CDR3 spans 15 amino acids. Per germline, CDR1 MNHEY and CDR2 SVGAGI. Trimming cost V 5 bases and J 5 bases, with 18 bases left between them. The CDR3 sequence is CASSMTGDWVYGYTF. The CDR3 DNA reads TGTGCCAGCAGTATGACAGGCGATTGGGTTTATGGCTACACCTTC.

The V gene is TRBV2, the J gene TRBJ1-5, with TRBD1 identical over 7 bases. The CDR3 has 21 residues. Germline-derived CDR1 and CDR2 are SNHLY and FYNNEI. V shed 5 bases and J 0 bases; nucleotides not matched to a gene: 22. CDR3: CASSSPEVRQGGVLSNQPQHF. The CDR3 DNA reads as TGTGCCAGCAGTTCTCCCGAAGTCAGGCAGGGGGGAGTTCTTAGCAATCAGCCCCAGCATTTT.

V gene TRBV7-2 combines with J gene TRBJ2-1, with D maybe TRBD2 (6 bases). From germline, CDR1 is SGHTA and CDR2 FQGNSA. The ends were cut back, 7 bases at V and 8 bases at J, with 9 bases in the middle. The CDR3 totals 11 residues. This chain's CDR3 is CASNRGDEQFF. The CDR3 bases are TGTGCCAGCAACCGCGGGGATGAGCAGTTCTTC.

The rearrangement links TRBV27 to TRBJ2-6, with a weak D call TRBD2 (5 bases). V was cut by 4 bases and J by 0 bases, with 16 bases left in between. Germline lookup yields CDR1 MNHEY and CDR2 SMNVEV (reference sequence). The CDR3 length is 18 residues. The CDR3 coding sequence is TGTGCCAGCAGTTCCCCCGGACGGAGGAGCTCTGGGGCCAACGTCCTGACTTTC. Translated: CASSSPGRRSSGANVLTF.

The chain has TRBV7-3 and TRBJ2-1, with D possibly being TRBD1 (6 bases). Germline V CDR1 and CDR2: SGHTA, FQGTGA. The CDR3 loop spans 14 amino acids. V lost 5 bases to trimming and J lost 5 bases, with 13 bases between them. The CDR3 sequence: CASSRDNRNNEQFF. DNA of the CDR3: TGTGCCAGCAGCCGGGACAACCGCAACAATGAGCAGTTCTTC.